This is a list of T cell receptor beta chains from one sample in a study of blood T cell repertoires in COVID-19. Sequenced by immunoSEQ multiplex PCR; TCRdb stores in-frame clones only, minus some. The repertoire holds 150,000 to 200,000 clones, with about four fifths as singletons. Source material: peripheral blood. Receptors were obtained from a woman of 80 years or more with acute or convalescent COVID-19. CDR3s include the opening cysteine and the closing phenylalanine or tryptophan. A D gene is named only where the DNA matches it firmly. A row's size may be missing; if present it is once, few, many or a size class.

len	d_gene	v_gene	abundance	j_gene	CDR3nt	CDR3aa
13	-	TRBV28	-	TRBJ2-2	TGTGCCAGTAGAGGTTCGAACACCGGGGAGCTGTTTTTT	CASRGSNTGELFF
19	TRBD1	TRBV11-2	-	TRBJ1-1	TGTGCCAGCAGCTTATTATTGGGGGCGAGGGACAGGGTAAACACTGAAGCTTTCTTT	CASSLLLGARDRVNTEAFF
16	TRBD1	TRBV14	-	TRBJ1-2	TGTGCCAGCAGCCAAGGTACAGGGGGCGCCGGCTATGGCTACACCTTC	CASSQGTGGAGYGYTF
15	-	TRBV19	-	TRBJ1-6	TGTGCCAGTAGTATAGGGCGAGCGGAAGCGGCACCCCTCCACTTT	CASSIGRAEAAPLHF
17	-	TRBV29-1	few	TRBJ1-1	TGCAGCGTTGAAGATCTTCATAGCCCCCAGGGAAACACTGAAGCTTTCTTT	CSVEDLHSPQGNTEAFF
13	-	TRBV11-2	-	TRBJ1-1	TGTGCCAGCAGCTCCAACATGAACACTGAAGCTTTCTTT	CASSSNMNTEAFF
16	TRBD2	TRBV7-3	-	TRBJ2-2	TGTGCCAGCAGCTTAGTCGGGAGGGCGAACACCGGGGAGCTGTTTTTT	CASSLVGRANTGELFF
14	TRBD1	TRBV10-1	-	TRBJ1-1	TGCGCCAGCAGTCTTACAGGGGTGAACACTGAAGCTTTCTTT	CASSLTGVNTEAFF
15	TRBD1	TRBV19	-	TRBJ1-6	TGTGCCAGTAGAGGAGGACAGGGGGTCAATTCACCCCTCCACTTT	CASRGGQGVNSPLHF
15	TRBD2	TRBV4-1	-	TRBJ2-1	TGCGCCAGCAGCCCCCGACGGGAGGGCCGGAATGAGCAGTTCTTC	CASSPRREGRNEQFF
15	TRBD2	TRBV2	-	TRBJ2-3	TGTGCCAGCAGAGGACTAGCGGGAGGAGGTGATACGCAGTATTTT	CASRGLAGGGDTQYF
13	-	TRBV30	-	TRBJ2-5	TGTGCCTGGGTCAAGGGGGGGCACGAGACCCAGTACTTC	CAWVKGGHETQYF
13	-	TRBV11-2	-	TRBJ1-4	TGTGCCAGCAGCCGCAGGGCTCCTGAAAAACTGTTTTTT	CASSRRAPEKLFF
14	-	TRBV20-1	-	TRBJ1-1	TGCAGTGCTAGTTACCGGGTAGGAAACACTGAAGCTTTCTTT	CSASYRVGNTEAFF
14	TRBD2	TRBV13	-	TRBJ2-5	TGTGCCAGCAGCACGGCGGGAGACCAAGAGACCCAGTACTTC	CASSTAGDQETQYF
15	-	TRBV19	-	TRBJ1-4	TGTGCCAGTAGTATCTCACCGGGGGTTAATGAAAAACTGTTTTTT	CASSISPGVNEKLFF
14	-	TRBV6-6	-	TRBJ1-1	TGTGCCAGCAGCCACCTGGAGGTGAACACTGAAGCTTTCTTT	CASSHLEVNTEAFF
15	-	TRBV6-2/TRBV6-3	-	TRBJ1-1	TGTGCCAGCAGTCCCCCTACTACAGGGAGCACTGAAGCTTTCTTT	CASSPPTTGSTEAFF
21	TRBD2	TRBV19	-	TRBJ2-1	TGTGCCAGTAGTATTGTGGGCCTAGCGGGGGGCCCCCCTGGCCGCTACAATGAGCAGTTCTTC	CASSIVGLAGGPPGRYNEQFF
15	TRBD1	TRBV18	-	TRBJ2-7	TGTGCCAGCTCCCCGGGACAGGGGGGCTCCTACGAGCAGTACTTC	CASSPGQGGSYEQYF
13	-	TRBV28	-	TRBJ1-1	TGTGCCACTTTGTACAGGGATATAGATGAAGCTTTCTTT	CATLYRDIDEAFF
15	-	TRBV6-5	-	TRBJ2-7	TGTGCCAGCAGTTACTCTCCGGTGGCCCAGGACGAGCAGTACTTC	CASSYSPVAQDEQYF
15	TRBD2	TRBV11-1	-	TRBJ2-5	TGTGCCAGCAGCCCAAGACTAGCGGGGCAAGAGACCCAGTACTTC	CASSPRLAGQETQYF
16	TRBD1	TRBV5-1	-	TRBJ1-4	TGCGCCAGCAGCAAGGGACAGGCTTCAACTAATGAAAAACTGTTTTTT	CASSKGQASTNEKLFF
17	-	TRBV19	-	TRBJ2-7	TGTGCCAGTAGTATTGAGGCAGGGGGAGGAATATCCTACGAGCAGTACTTC	CASSIEAGGGISYEQYF
15	TRBD2	TRBV7-9	-	TRBJ2-3	TGTGCCAGCAGCCGGGACTACTCCTACACAGATACGCAGTATTTT	CASSRDYSYTDTQYF
14	TRBD1	TRBV6-5	-	TRBJ1-2	TGTGCCAGCAGTTACACGGGACAGGGAAGTGGCTACACCTTC	CASSYTGQGSGYTF
14	-	TRBV6-5	-	TRBJ1-3	TGTGCCAGCAGTTCCGGGTCTGCTGGAAACACCATATATTTT	CASSSGSAGNTIYF
20	TRBD1	TRBV6-2/TRBV6-3	-	TRBJ2-1	TGTGCCAGCAGCCGGGGCCGCCCGGGACAGGCCGGAACTACGGGGAATGAGCAGTTCTTC	CASSRGRPGQAGTTGNEQFF
13	-	TRBV7-9	-	TRBJ1-2	TGTGCCAGCAGCTTTGGGGGGAACTATGGCTACACCTTC	CASSFGGNYGYTF
15	TRBD2	TRBV30	-	TRBJ2-7	TGTGCCTGCTGGCTAGCGGGAGGGCCGGGGCACGAGCAGTACTTC	CACWLAGGPGHEQYF
15	-	TRBV24-1	-	TRBJ2-3	TGTGCCACCAGTGAGGACGCGGGGGCGTCGGATACGCAGTATTTT	CATSEDAGASDTQYF
18	-	TRBV23-1	-	TRBJ1-6	TGCGCCAGCAGTCAATGGGGGCAGGGGTCCCTCTATAATTCACCCCTCCACTTT	CASSQWGQGSLYNSPLHF